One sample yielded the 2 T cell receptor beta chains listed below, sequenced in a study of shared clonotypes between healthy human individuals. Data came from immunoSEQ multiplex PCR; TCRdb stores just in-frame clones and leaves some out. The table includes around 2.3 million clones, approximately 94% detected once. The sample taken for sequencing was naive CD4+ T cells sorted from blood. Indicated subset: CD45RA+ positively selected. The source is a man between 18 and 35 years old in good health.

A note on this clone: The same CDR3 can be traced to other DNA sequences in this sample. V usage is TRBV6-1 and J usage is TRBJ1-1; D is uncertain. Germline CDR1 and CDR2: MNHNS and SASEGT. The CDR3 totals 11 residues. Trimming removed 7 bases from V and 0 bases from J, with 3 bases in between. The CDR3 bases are TGTGCCAGCACAGTGAACACTGAAGCTTTCTTT. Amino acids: CASTVNTEAFF.

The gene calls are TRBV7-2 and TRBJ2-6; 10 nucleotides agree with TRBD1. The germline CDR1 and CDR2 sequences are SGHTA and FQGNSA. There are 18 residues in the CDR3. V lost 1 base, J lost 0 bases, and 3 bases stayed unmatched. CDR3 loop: CASSLVGQGTSGANVLTF. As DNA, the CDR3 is TGTGCCAGCAGCTTAGTGGGACAGGGGACCTCTGGGGCCAACGTCCTGACTTTC.